A selection of T cell receptor beta chains follows, all from one sample in a study of Graves' ophthalmopathy and Graves' hyperthyroidism. TCRdb re-called the multiplex PCR reads through MiXCR, storing one row per CDR3 protein. This table has about 1.1 million distinct CDR3 sequences, around a third appearing once. Sequencing was performed on peripheral blood or thyroid tissue (not recorded which). The source of these receptors is an adult man with Graves' hyperthyroidism. The CDR3 runs from the conserved cysteine through the conserved F or W. D genes are given only for firm matches. Clone size is given for some rows only: seen once, a few or many times, or a class if the clone is expanded.

>TRBJ2-2|NA|TRBV4-1|NA
TGCGCCAGCAGCCGAGACGGCGCTTACACCGGGGAGCTGTTTTTT
CASSRDGAYTGELFF
>TRBJ2-5|NA|TRBV29-1|once
TGCAGCTCACCGAGACACGGGGACCAAGAGACCCAGTACTTC
CSSPRHGDQETQYF
>TRBJ2-7|NA|TRBV7-2|many
TGTGCCAGCAGCGCCCGGGACATATCCTACGAGCAGTACTTC
CASSARDISYEQYF
>TRBJ2-5|NA|TRBV11-1|few
TGTGCCAGCAGCTTAGCGGGAGGTAAACAAGAGACCCAGTACTTC
CASSLAGGKQETQYF
>TRBJ1-5|NA|TRBV12-3/TRBV12-4|many
TGTGCCAGCAGTTACCTGGGGGAAGCCCAGCATTTT
CASSYLGEAQHF
>TRBJ1-2|TRBD1|TRBV7-8|many
TGTGCCAGCAGCCTCCAAGGGGGCCTCGACTATGGCTACACCTTC
CASSLQGGLDYGYTF
>TRBJ2-7|TRBD2|TRBV5-1|NA
TGCGCCAGCAGCTTGGGCCGCGGCGGGAGGGCCCACGAGCAGTACTTC
CASSLGRGGRAHEQYF
>TRBJ2-7|NA|TRBV29-1|NA
TGCAGCGTTGTGAGTTCGGTGAACGAGCAGTACTTC
CSVVSSVNEQYF
>TRBJ1-1|TRBD1|TRBV4-2|many
TGTGCCAGCAGCCAAACACAGGGGCCGGCTGAAGCTTTCTTT
CASSQTQGPAEAFF
>TRBJ1-5|NA|TRBV4-3|NA
TGCGCCAGCAGTCAAGAGTCCCAGTCGGGGAATCAGCCCCAGCATTTT
CASSQESQSGNQPQHF
>TRBJ2-3|TRBD2|TRBV20-1|NA
TGCAGTGTTGGCGGGAGGGACACAGATACGCAGTATTTT
CSVGGRDTDTQYF
>TRBJ2-7|NA|TRBV5-6|NA
TGTGCCAGCAGCTGGGGTTTCGACGAGCAGTACTTC
CASSWGFDEQYF
>TRBJ2-7|TRBD1|TRBV28|NA
TGTGCCAGCAGTTCGGACAGGGGTGCGTCCTACGAGCAGTACTTC
CASSSDRGASYEQYF
>TRBJ2-5|TRBD1|TRBV25-1|NA
TGTGCCAGTTACCGGGACAGCGAAGAGACCCAGTACTTC
CASYRDSEETQYF
>TRBJ1-4|NA|TRBV15|many
TGTGCCACCTCTAGTGGGGAAAAACTGTTTTTT
CATSSGEKLFF
>TRBJ1-5|TRBD1|TRBV25-1|NA
TGTGCCAGACCAACGCACCGGACAGGGGTCAATCAGCCCCAGCATTTT
CARPTHRTGVNQPQHF
>TRBJ1-3|NA|TRBV5-4|few
TGTGCCAGCAGCCGACTAGACAATACTGGAAACACCATATATTTT
CASSRLDNTGNTIYF
>TRBJ2-5|TRBD1|TRBV7-2|NA
TGTGCCAGCAGGGGACTACAGGGGGCCGGCCAAGAGACCCAGTACTTC
CASRGLQGAGQETQYF
>TRBJ2-7|TRBD2|TRBV7-2|many
TGTGCCAGCAGCTTAGGCGGGAGGAGTGGCGAGCAGTACTTC
CASSLGGRSGEQYF
>TRBJ2-7|NA|TRBV10-3|many
TGTGCCAGTAGACAGAGCACCTACGAGCAGTACTTC
CASRQSTYEQYF
>TRBJ2-7|NA|TRBV6-5|many
TGTGCCAGCAGTTACGGGCCGGACAGATCCTACGAGCAGTACTTC
CASSYGPDRSYEQYF
>TRBJ2-7|NA|TRBV11-2|many
TGTGCCAGCAGCTCCACCGGGACCCCGGGGTACTTC
CASSSTGTPGYF
>TRBJ2-7|TRBD1|TRBV30|NA
TGTGCCTGGGGACCCGGGACAGGGGGCTACGAGCAGTACTTC
CAWGPGTGGYEQYF
>TRBJ2-2|TRBD2|TRBV5-1|few
TGCGCCAGCAGCTTGGCCCGGACTAGCGGCACCGGGGAGCTGTTTTTT
CASSLARTSGTGELFF
>TRBJ2-5|NA|TRBV6-6|NA
TGTGCCAGCAGTTACACGACAGGACAGCAAGAGACCCAGTACTTC
CASSYTTGQQETQYF
>TRBJ1-4|NA|TRBV5-6|many
TGTGCCAGCAGCTTGGACAGCCCTAATGAAAAACTGTTTTTT
CASSLDSPNEKLFF
>TRBJ1-1|NA|TRBV6-5|few
TGTGCCAGCAGCCGTCGACAGACCATGAACACTGAAGCTTTCTTT
CASSRRQTMNTEAFF
>TRBJ1-1|TRBD1|TRBV12-3/TRBV12-4|NA
TGTGCCAGCAGTCCCCAACCCGGGACAGGGGCTGAAGCTTTCTTT
CASSPQPGTGAEAFF
>TRBJ1-5|NA|TRBV15|NA
TGTGCCACCAGCAGAGAAAACAATCAGCCCCAGCATTTT
CATSRENNQPQHF
>TRBJ2-7|NA|TRBV6-5|few
TGTGCCAGCAGTTACTCGACAGTTGGAAGCTACGAGCAGTACTTC
CASSYSTVGSYEQYF
>TRBJ1-5|TRBD1|TRBV6-5|NA
TGTGCCAGCAGTAGATGGACAGGGGCTAATCAGCCCCAGCATTTT
CASSRWTGANQPQHF
>TRBJ1-6|NA|TRBV7-8|few
TGTGCCAGCTCGAGAGATTCACCCCTCCACTTT
CASSRDSPLHF
>TRBJ2-7|TRBD1|TRBV7-6|NA
TGTGCCAGCAGCTTAGGCGCCGGGACAGGGGGCTTGGGTGTCGAGCAGTACTTC
CASSLGAGTGGLGVEQYF
>TRBJ2-7|NA|TRBV7-2|NA
TGTGCCAGCAGCTTAGCGGGAGGATCAGGGCAGTACTTC
CASSLAGGSGQYF
>TRBJ2-5|TRBD2|TRBV7-7|few
TGTGCCAGCAGCACTAGCCTACTAGCGGGGGGTCAAGAGACCCAGTACTTC
CASSTSLLAGGQETQYF
>TRBJ2-5|NA|TRBV7-6|many
TGTGCCAGCAGCCCCCGATCCTTTCAAGAGACCCAGTACTTC
CASSPRSFQETQYF
>TRBJ1-2|TRBD1|TRBV9|NA
TGTGCCAGCAGCGTAGGAAGGACAGGGGATAACTATGGCTACACCTTC
CASSVGRTGDNYGYTF
>TRBJ1-1|NA|TRBV29-1|NA
TGCAGCGTTGGGGGGGGGGGGGCTTTCTTT
CSVGGGGAFF
>TRBJ2-7|NA|TRBV20-1|few
TGCAGTGCCCATGGGAGAGCGTCTTACTACGAGCAGTACTTC
CSAHGRASYYEQYF
>TRBJ2-5|NA|TRBV20-1|many
TGCAGTGCTAGAGTTCCTCGGGGGGCGGGACACCAAGAGACCCAGTACTTC
CSARVPRGAGHQETQYF
>TRBJ1-5|NA|TRBV7-2|few
TGTGCCAGCAGCGGGGACGGATTATATCAGCCCCAGCATTTT
CASSGDGLYQPQHF
>TRBJ1-2|NA|TRBV6-6|many
TGTGCCAGCAGACCACAGTCCGGGGTCGGGGTAGATGGCTACACCTTC
CASRPQSGVGVDGYTF